The 31 T cell receptor beta chains below were found in one sample sequenced in a study of CD8 T cells in ankylosing spondylitis. TCRdb reprocessed the 5' RACE reads with MiXCR, giving one entry per CDR3 protein. The sample has some 250,000 distinct CDR3 sequences; about 10% are singletons. The sequenced material came from blood, either unsorted or a sorted T cell fraction (not recorded which). These receptors all come from a male donor with ankylosing spondylitis or in good health (not recorded which).

This clonotype was seen only a few times. This chain links TRBV7-2 with TRBJ2-1; D possibly uses TRBD1 or TRBD2 (5 bases each). The ends were cut back, 1 base at V and 7 bases at J, with 14 bases in the middle. Germline CDR1 is SGHTA and CDR2 is FQGNSA. The CDR3 runs 15 residues. The CDR3 region is CASSLGGTRWNEQFF. For the CDR3, the DNA is TGTGCCAGCAGCTTAGGAGGGACGAGATGGAATGAGCAGTTCTTC.

The V and J genes are TRBV7-2 and TRBJ2-7, with D unclear. CDR3 length equals 14 residues. V was pared by 5 bases and J by 5 bases, with 16 bases between. CDR1 is SGHTA, CDR2 FQGNSA, per germline. The chain's CDR3 is CASSTFVKGHEQYF. The CDR3 DNA sequence: TGTGCCAGCAGCACATTTGTCAAAGGTCACGAGCAGTACTTC.

CDR3 sequence: CAWSEVNYGYTF. CDR3 coding DNA: TGTGCCTGGAGTGAAGTCAACTATGGCTACACCTTC. This chain uses TRBV30 with TRBJ1-2; D not resolved. CDR1 is GTSNPN and CDR2 is SVGIG in the germline V gene (reference sequence). Trimming shortened V by 1 base and J by 2 bases, and 5 bases separated the two germline ends. CDR3 length: 12 residues.

This clonotype has ten or more counts. The chain links TRBV9 to TRBJ2-7; D gene unclear. CDR3 length: 15 amino acids. The germline gives CDR1 SGDLS, CDR2 YYNGEE. V dropped 4 bases and J dropped 0 bases, with 14 bases sitting between them. The CDR3 region has the DNA TGTGCCAGCAGCCCTCGACATTTGACCTCCTACGAGCAGTACTTC. This translates into CASSPRHLTSYEQYF.

The V and J genes are TRBV20-1 and TRBJ2-7, with 7 bases matching TRBD1. Germline CDR1 DFQATT, CDR2 SNEGSKA (reference sequence). J lost 2 bases, V lost 3 bases, and 13 bases had no gene match. The length of the CDR3 is 16 residues. The CDR3 DNA is TGCAGTGCTAGGAGACAGGGTGGTTTGGGGGCCTACGAGCAGTACTTC. It specifies CSARRQGGLGAYEQYF.

This clonotype was seen repeatedly, ten times or more. This chain uses TRBV12-3 or TRBV12-4 with TRBJ2-7; D is unclear. The CDR3 has 10 amino acids. Trimming took 8 bases from V and 4 from J, leaving 6 bases between them. CDR3 coding DNA: TGTGCCAGCTCAGGATACGAGCAGTACTTC. Encoded protein: CASSGYEQYF.

In its sample, this clonotype was seen many times. V and J are TRBV12-3 or TRBV12-4 and TRBJ2-2; D assignment may be TRBD1 or TRBD2 (7 bases each). Between the trimmed V and J ends, which lost 1 base and 6 bases, there was a span of 12 bases. This CDR3 has 15 residues. The CDR3 region has the DNA TGTGCCAGCAGTTTAGTCCAGGGGGGGGCCGGGGAGCTGTTTTTT. Translated, it gives CASSLVQGGAGELFF.

This clonotype was seen repeatedly, ten times or more. CDR3 sequence (DNA): TGCGCCAGCAGCCAACAGGGCACAGATACGCAGTATTTT. Translation: CASSQQGTDTQYF. The chain combines TRBV5-1 with TRBJ2-3, with D possibly TRBD1 on 5 matching bases. Trimming pared 4 bases from V and 1 base from J, leaving 7 bases between. This CDR3 is built from 13 residues. Germline-derived CDR1 and CDR2 are SGHRS and YFSETQ.

This clonotype was recorded at least ten times. The chain joins TRBV4-2 to TRBJ2-7; 11 positions match TRBD1. This CDR3 has 16 amino acids. Losses at the gene ends were 0 bases for V and 4 bases for J; bases not matched to a gene: 5. In germline, CDR1 is LGHNA, CDR2 YNFKEQ. CDR3 loop: CASSQDPGTGGYEQYF. Written as DNA, the CDR3 is TGTGCCAGCAGCCAAGATCCGGGGACAGGGGGTTACGAGCAGTACTTC.

This clonotype was observed at least ten times. The chain recombines TRBV5-1 with TRBJ2-3; the match to TRBD2 covers 9 bases. Germline CDR1 reads SGHRS; CDR2 reads YFSETQ. This CDR3 spans 18 amino acids. V shed 4 bases and J 1 base; nucleotides not matched to a gene: 13. CDR3 protein: CASSPIIGGGGGTDTQYF. CDR3 nucleotide sequence: TGCGCCAGCAGCCCGATAATTGGAGGCGGGGGGGGCACAGATACGCAGTATTTT.

This clonotype was seen a handful of times. The CDR3 DNA reads as TGTGCCAGCAGTCTCTCGGGCAGCCAACCTGAAGCTTTCTTT. Protein sequence: CASSLSGSQPEAFF. The chain links TRBV28 to TRBJ1-1; D unclear. The CDR3 consists of 14 residues. The V end lost 5 bases, the J end lost 6 bases, and 16 bases lay between the germline ends. Germline CDR1 is MDHEN and CDR2 is SYDVKM. Full variable domain (missing parts from reference TRBV28 and TRBJ1-1): DVKVTQSSRYLVKRTGEKVFLECVQDMDHENMFWYRQDPGLGLRLIYFSYDVKMKEKGDIPEGYSVSREKKERFSLILESASTNQTSMYLCASSLSGSQPEAFFGQGTRLTVV.

This clonotype has ten or more counts. The chain employs TRBV12-3 or TRBV12-4 and TRBJ1-1; the D is unclear. The V end was cut by 2 bases, the J end by 1 base, with 8 bases between. The CDR3 loop spans 14 amino acids. CDR3 in amino acids: CASSLQEGNTEAFF. In DNA, the CDR3 is TGTGCCAGCAGTTTACAGGAGGGGAACACTGAAGCTTTCTTT.

This clonotype appeared many times. The chain links TRBV20-1 to TRBJ2-7; a possible D gene is TRBD2 (5 bases). The CDR3 spans 15 residues. V lost 3 bases, J lost 2 bases, and 17 bases lay in between. Germline values: CDR1 DFQATT, CDR2 SNEGSKA (reference sequence). Here the CDR3 DNA reads TGCAGTGCTAGCCCCGGAGTAGCGCGTGCCTACGAGCAGTACTTC. It specifies CSASPGVARAYEQYF.

In this sample, this clonotype turned up many times. The DNA for the CDR3 is TGTGCCAGCAGTCCCTTTGTTCACACCTACGAGCAGTACTTC. Its translation is CASSPFVHTYEQYF. The chain employs TRBV6-1 and TRBJ2-7, with D hard to call. Per the germline V gene, CDR1 is MNHNS and CDR2 is SASEGT. The CDR3 contains 14 residues. The V and J ends lost 5 bases and 2 bases respectively, with 13 bases between them.

This clonotype was detected many times. The chain recombines TRBV12-3 or TRBV12-4 with TRBJ1-2; D possibly corresponds to TRBD1 (6 bases). The CDR3 has 15 residues. The V end lost 2 bases, the J end lost 0 bases, and 10 bases lay between the germline ends. The CDR3 DNA is TGTGCCAGCAGTTTATACAGGGACTCTAACTATGGCTACACCTTC. Residues: CASSLYRDSNYGYTF.

The chain combines TRBV7-6 with TRBJ1-4; D is possibly TRBD1 (6 bases). V lost 3 bases to trimming and J lost 8 bases, with 13 bases between them. This CDR3 spans 14 amino acids. From germline, CDR1 is SGHVS and CDR2 FNYEAQ. CDR3 protein: CASSLEQGREKLFF. The CDR3 DNA sequence: TGTGCCAGCAGCTTGGAACAGGGACGCGAAAAACTGTTTTTT.

This clonotype was seen ten or more times. The chain links TRBV20-1 to TRBJ2-5; 9 nucleotides agree with TRBD1. Unmatched junction bases numbered 10, after V lost 6 bases and J lost 2 bases. Germline-derived CDR1 and CDR2 are DFQATT and SNEGSKA (reference sequence). This CDR3 has 15 residues. The CDR3 protein is CSAPDRGRIQETQYF. The CDR3 coding sequence is TGCAGTGCCCCGGACAGGGGCAGAATACAAGAGACCCAGTACTTC.

The sample holds many counts of this clonotype. The chain couples TRBV20-1 to TRBJ2-1; D is possibly TRBD2 (5 bases). Germline assignment: CDR1 DFQATT and CDR2 SNEGSKA (reference sequence). The CDR3 extends over 15 amino acids. V was pared by 0 bases and J by 2 bases, with 11 bases between. CDR3 coding DNA: TGCAGTGCTAGAGATCCACGGGGAACCTACAATGAGCAGTTCTTC. It specifies CSARDPRGTYNEQFF.

This clonotype has a count of ten or more. This rearrangement joins TRBV20-1 to TRBJ2-5; D unclear. Trimming shortened V by 3 bases and J by 5 bases, and 4 bases separated the two germline ends. The CDR3 contains 10 residues. Germline CDR1 DFQATT, CDR2 SNEGSKA (reference sequence). The CDR3 reads CSASPETQYF. The CDR3 DNA sequence: TGCAGTGCTAGTCCCGAGACCCAGTACTTC.

This clonotype has a count of ten or more. This chain joins TRBV11-2 and TRBJ2-1; 7 bases match TRBD2. Germline V CDR1 and CDR2: SGHAT, FQNNGV. The length of the CDR3 is 16 residues. J was trimmed by 4 bases and V by 1 base; bases with no gene match: 7. CDR3 in DNA: TGTGCCAGCAGCTTAGGGGGGGAGGGCGATTACAATGAGCAGTTCTTC. Encoded protein: CASSLGGEGDYNEQFF.

The chain combines TRBV7-8 with TRBJ2-1, with D perhaps TRBD2 (5 bases). CDR3 length: 16 residues. Trimming stripped 6 bases from V and 0 bases from J, with 15 bases between. Germline V gene data show CDR1 as SGHVS and CDR2 as FQNEAQ. Here the CDR3 reads CASRFGRDFSYNEQFF. The CDR3 bases are TGTGCCAGCAGGTTCGGACGGGATTTCTCCTACAATGAGCAGTTCTTC. Looking up the rest from reference TRBV7-8 and TRBJ2-1 gives the full variable domain: GAGVSQSPRYKVAKRGQDVALRCDPISGHVSLFWYQQALGQGPEFLTYFQNEAQLDKSGLPSDRFFAERPEGSVSTLKIQRTQQEDSAVYLCASRFGRDFSYNEQFFGPGTRLTVL.

The sample holds many counts of this clonotype. The chain is built from TRBV29-1 and TRBJ2-7; tentatively, D is TRBD1 (5 bases). This CDR3 spans 16 amino acids. The V gene's germline CDR1 is SQVTM and CDR2 ANQGSEA. Trimming cost V 6 bases and J 2 bases, with 23 bases left between them. CDR3 nucleotides: TGCAGCGTGAGTGGGGCTATAGATACAGGTACCTACGAGCAGTACTTC. Residues: CSVSGAIDTGTYEQYF.

This clonotype appeared many times. The gene calls are TRBV5-4 and TRBJ2-2; the D gene could be TRBD1 or TRBD2 (5 bases each). The germline V and J ends were trimmed by 2 bases and 1 base, with 9 bases remaining between them. The CDR3 totals 15 residues. CDR1 and CDR2 (germline): SGHNT, YYREEE (reference sequence). In DNA, the CDR3 is TGTGCCAGCAGCTTAGGGGACCGGAACACCGGGGAGCTGTTTTTT. Protein sequence: CASSLGDRNTGELFF.

This clonotype was recorded at least ten times. This sequence joins TRBV3-1 and TRBJ2-5; D not certain. CDR3 length: 15 amino acids. V was clipped by 4 bases and J by 4 bases, with 16 bases between them. CDR1 is LGHDT, CDR2 YNNKEL, per germline (reference sequence). This CDR3 reads CASSPLVRKGETQYF. In DNA form, the CDR3 reads TGTGCCAGCAGCCCTCTTGTCAGGAAAGGAGAGACCCAGTACTTC.

The genes are TRBV3-1 and TRBJ1-5; possible D gene TRBD1, 6 bases. Trimming took off 1 base at V and 6 bases at J, with 16 bases between the two ends. Germline V lookup: CDR1 LGHDT, CDR2 YNNKEL (reference sequence). The CDR3 runs 16 residues. This CDR3 is CASSQGVGQGIQPQHF. In DNA, the CDR3 is TGTGCCAGCAGCCAAGGTGTGGGCCAGGGGATTCAGCCCCAGCATTTT.

This clonotype was detected ten times or more. This chain uses TRBV7-9 with TRBJ1-5; D not certain. Germline V gives CDR1 SEHNR, CDR2 FQNEAQ (reference sequence). The CDR3 runs to 17 residues. Trimming cost V 3 bases and J 4 bases, with 19 bases left between them. Written as DNA, the CDR3 is TGTGCCAGCAGCTTTTTTCCCCAGGCTACTGAGAATCAGCCCCAGCATTTT. As protein: CASSFFPQATENQPQHF.

The sample holds many counts of this clonotype. The chain couples TRBV5-1 to TRBJ2-3; a weak D match, TRBD1 (6 bases). Trimming took 3 bases from V and 4 from J, leaving 18 bases between them. The CDR3 is 16 residues long. Germline V gene sequence: CDR1 SGHRS, CDR2 YFSETQ. This CDR3 is CASSSHRDNWPDTQYF. The CDR3, as DNA: TGCGCCAGCAGCTCGCACCGGGACAACTGGCCAGATACGCAGTATTTT.

The rearrangement joins TRBV12-3 or TRBV12-4 to TRBJ2-7; 7 nucleotides agree with TRBD1. CDR3 length equals 13 residues. Losses at the gene ends were 3 bases for V and 4 bases for J; bases not matched to a gene: 3. The CDR3 sequence is CASSFVTGYEQYF. DNA of the CDR3: TGTGCCAGCAGTTTCGTGACAGGGTACGAGCAGTACTTC.

A few counts support this clonotype. CDR3 nucleotide sequence: TGTGCCAGCAGGCAACAGGGCCATCAGCCCCAGCATTTT. It is translated as CASRQQGHQPQHF. The chain combines TRBV28 with TRBJ1-5; TRBD1 is a possible D gene (6 bases). Looked up from germline, CDR1 is MDHEN and CDR2 is SYDVKM. The CDR3 contains 13 residues. V shed 6 bases and J shed 5 bases, with 11 bases lying between them.

This clonotype was observed at least ten times. CDR3 amino acids: CSAVQLSASVREQFF. The CDR3 DNA reads TGCAGTGCCGTACAACTTTCCGCTAGTGTCAGGGAGCAGTTCTTC. The V gene is TRBV20-1, the J gene TRBJ2-1; no clear D. Germline V gene sequence: CDR1 DFQATT, CDR2 SNEGSKA (reference sequence). This CDR3 has 15 residues. V was cut by 6 bases and J by 10 bases, with 25 bases left in between.

Note on this clonotype: A read error is possible here, since a much larger clone lies one base away. The chain combines TRBV6-1 with TRBJ2-2; weak D call: TRBD2 (6 bases). The CDR3 covers 15 residues. V was trimmed by 5 bases and J by 6 bases, leaving 16 bases between them. Germline values: CDR1 MNHNS, CDR2 SASEGT. This CDR3 is CASSPFTSSSGELFF. DNA of the CDR3: TGTGCCAGCAGTCCGTTCACTAGCTCGTCCGGGGAGCTGTTTTTT.